The 20 T cell receptor beta chains in this list originate from one sample, sequenced in a study of patients and donors after allogeneic stem cell transplantation. TCRdb recomputed calls from the RT-PCR reads with MiXCR, one row per CDR3 protein. Seen here are some 160,000 distinct CDR3 sequences, about 24% observed once, and the top ten hold roughly 26%. The sequenced sample consisted of blood, either unsorted or a sorted T cell fraction (not recorded which). The source of these receptors is a human donor who was either an allogeneic HSCT recipient or a stem cell or donor lymphocyte infusion donor (not recorded which). It is not recorded whose cells these are; they may come from a transplant donor.

This chain joins TRBV29-1 and TRBJ1-2; TRBD1 agrees at 10 bases. The CDR3 runs to 16 residues. V was clipped by 5 bases and J by 4 bases; unmatched bases: 13. CDR1 and CDR2 (germline): SQVTM, ANQGSEA. As DNA, the CDR3 is TGCAGCGTTTCGGGACAGGGGCTCACGACGGTCTATGGCTACACCTTC. Protein product: CSVSGQGLTTVYGYTF.

The chain recombines TRBV5-5 with TRBJ1-5, with a weak D call TRBD1 (5 bases). V was trimmed by 3 bases and J by 7 bases, leaving 14 bases between them. CDR1 and CDR2 from the germline V gene are SGHKS and YYEKEE (reference sequence). This CDR3 spans 14 amino acids. For the CDR3, the DNA is TGTGCCAGCAGCTCAACGTGGGGGAACCAGCCCCAGCATTTT. Its translation is CASSSTWGNQPQHF.

The chain has TRBV27 and TRBJ2-7; a possible D gene is TRBD2 (6 bases). CDR1 is MNHEY and CDR2 is SMNVEV in the germline V gene (reference sequence). The V and J ends lost 2 bases and 4 bases respectively, with 12 bases between them. This CDR3 is built from 14 residues. The CDR3 region has the DNA TGTGCCAGCAGTTTAGGGGCAGGGAGGTACGAGCAGTACTTC. It encodes CASSLGAGRYEQYF.

This clonotype was counted only a few times. The chain uses TRBV6-2 or TRBV6-3 and TRBJ2-7; no clear D. CDR3 length: 13 amino acids. CDR1 is MNHEY and CDR2 is SVGEGT in the germline V gene. V shed 3 bases and J shed 2 bases, with 8 bases lying between them. The CDR3: CASSYFGTYEQYF. The CDR3 DNA is TGTGCCAGCAGTTATTTTGGGACCTACGAGCAGTACTTC.

The V call is TRBV7-2, the J call TRBJ2-1, with TRBD2 matching 8 bases. In germline, CDR1 is SGHTA, CDR2 FQGNSA. With V trimmed by 3 bases and J by 7 bases, 5 bases remained unmatched. This CDR3 contains 14 residues. CDR3 sequence: CASSLGLGLNEQFF. In DNA, the CDR3 is TGTGCCAGCAGCTTGGGACTAGGTTTAAATGAGCAGTTCTTC.

Details on this clonotype: With a much larger clone just one base away, this may be a read error. The rearrangement joins TRBV12-3 or TRBV12-4 to TRBJ1-5; the D gene is possibly TRBD1 (6 bases). CDR3 length: 16 residues. The V end lost 3 bases, the J end lost 7 bases, and 19 bases lay between the germline ends. The DNA of the CDR3 is TGTGCCAGCAGTTTCTTACCAGTTGGGGGACACCAGCCCCAGCATTTT. This codes for CASSFLPVGGHQPQHF.

The chain combines TRBV10-3 with TRBJ2-2; TRBD1 agrees at 8 bases. The germline V gene encodes CDR1 ENHRY and CDR2 SYGVKD. This CDR3 is 13 amino acids long. With 6 bases clipped from V and 7 bases from J, the junction kept 4 bases outside the gene matches. CDR3 DNA sequence: TGTGCCATCAGCCAGGGGGCTGGCGGGGAGCTGTTTTTT. Protein sequence: CAISQGAGGELFF.

The J gene is TRBJ1-2, the V gene TRBV7-2; D perhaps matches TRBD1 (5 bases). CDR1 and CDR2 (germline): SGHTA, FQGNSA. The CDR3 sequence is 12 residues long. V lost 4 bases and J lost 4, with 7 bases in between. CDR3 bases: TGTGCCAGCAGCTACGACAGCTATGGCTACACCTTC. It is translated as CASSYDSYGYTF.

V and J are TRBV20-1 and TRBJ1-2; possibly TRBD1 for D (5 bases). Trimming pared 2 bases from V and 1 base from J, leaving 11 bases between. Germline assignment: CDR1 DFQATT and CDR2 SNEGSKA (reference sequence). The CDR3 extends over 14 amino acids. The CDR3 DNA sequence: TGCAGTGCTAGATACCCGGGGGGTAACTATGGCTACACCTTC. Protein: CSARYPGGNYGYTF.

The genes are TRBV10-3 and TRBJ2-2, with a tentative D call TRBD2 (6 bases). V was clipped by 6 bases and J by 9 bases, with 17 bases between them. Germline-derived CDR1 and CDR2 are ENHRY and SYGVKD. This CDR3 contains 14 residues. Here the CDR3 DNA reads TGTGCCATCAGGACGGGACTTGGGGACCGGGAGCTGTTTTTT. It yields the protein CAIRTGLGDRELFF.

The chain employs TRBV5-1 and TRBJ2-7; the match to TRBD2 covers 10 bases. After removal of 4 bases from V and 5 bases from J, the junction contained 3 bases not matched to a gene. The CDR3 covers 13 residues. Germline V gene data show CDR1 as SGHRS and CDR2 as YFSETQ. CDR3 sequence (DNA): TGCGCCAGCAGCCCCGGGACTAGCGACGAGCAGTACTTC. Translation: CASSPGTSDEQYF.

This clonotype appeared a few times. This sequence joins TRBV27 and TRBJ2-7, with D possibly being TRBD1 (6 bases). The CDR3 length is 15 residues. V was cut by 4 bases and J by 3 bases, with 16 bases left in between. Germline V CDR1 and CDR2: MNHEY, SMNVEV (reference sequence). CDR3 protein: CASSWARRQVYEQYF. CDR3 nucleotide sequence: TGTGCCAGCAGTTGGGCCCGGAGACAGGTCTACGAGCAGTACTTC.

Only a few counts were recorded for this clonotype. This rearrangement joins TRBV7-6 to TRBJ2-5; D is uncertain. The CDR3 contains 13 residues. V lost 1 base, J lost 3 bases, and 6 bases lay in between. Germline V CDR1 and CDR2: SGHVS, FNYEAQ. CDR3 sequence: CASSLGLKETQYF. CDR3 coding DNA: TGTGCCAGCAGCTTAGGTCTAAAAGAGACCCAGTACTTC. The entire variable domain, with the rest obtained from reference TRBV7-6 and TRBJ2-5, is as follows: GAGVSQSPRYKVTKRGQDVALRCDPISGHVSLYWYRQALGQGPEFLTYFNYEAQQDKSGLPNDRFSAERPEGSISTLTIQRTEQRDSAMYRCASSLGLKETQYFGPGTRLLVL.

The gene calls are TRBV11-3 and TRBJ2-7; D gene uncertain. The germline gives CDR1 SGHNT, CDR2 YENEEA. The CDR3 covers 13 residues. V gave up 2 bases and J gave up 6 bases, with 11 bases separating them. As DNA, the CDR3 is TGTGCCAGCAGCTTAACAGTGTTTGCCGAGCAGTACTTC. Its protein is CASSLTVFAEQYF.

This clonotype was picked up a small number of times. The CDR3 region has the DNA TGTGCCAGCTCCGAAACCAAAGATACCTACGAGCAGTACTTC. Translated, it gives CASSETKDTYEQYF. The chain employs TRBV18 and TRBJ2-7; D not resolved. In germline, CDR1 is KGHSH, CDR2 LQKENI. The CDR3 length is 14 residues. V shed 6 bases and J shed 2 bases, with 14 bases lying between them.

This clonotype appeared many times. The chain employs TRBV14 and TRBJ1-1; the D is unclear. V shed 1 base and J shed 0 bases, with 3 bases lying between them. The CDR3 covers 13 residues. Germline CDR1 SGHDN, CDR2 FVKESK. CDR3: CASSQGVNTEAFF. Written as DNA, the CDR3 is TGTGCCAGCAGCCAAGGGGTGAACACTGAAGCTTTCTTT.

The chain combines TRBV4-2 with TRBJ1-1, with 10 bases fitting TRBD1. Germline values: CDR1 LGHNA, CDR2 YNFKEQ. This CDR3 comprises 15 residues. V gave up 2 bases and J gave up 5 bases; unmatched junction bases: 5. The CDR3: CASSQSTGGGTEAFF. CDR3 DNA: TGTGCCAGCAGCCAATCGACAGGGGGCGGAACTGAAGCTTTCTTT.

There are a few counts of this clonotype. The chain links TRBV5-1 to TRBJ1-1, with TRBD1 matching 7 bases. From germline, CDR1 is SGHRS and CDR2 YFSETQ. This CDR3 comprises 15 residues. The V and J ends lost 1 base and 5 bases, in that order; junction bases with no gene match: 8. The CDR3 here is CASSLRGGASTEAFF. The CDR3 coding sequence is TGCGCCAGCAGCTTGAGAGGGGGCGCGTCTACTGAAGCTTTCTTT.

CDR3 residues: CASSLWVVGQELFF. The CDR3 DNA is TGTGCCAGCAGTTTATGGGTAGTAGGGCAGGAGCTGTTTTTT. V usage is TRBV28 and J usage is TRBJ2-2; unclear D gene. Germline V gives CDR1 MDHEN, CDR2 SYDVKM. The CDR3 contains 14 residues. The V end was cut by 0 bases, the J end by 10 bases, with 12 bases between.

This CDR3 reads CASSPRPDTQYF. The CDR3 DNA reads TGTGCCAGCTCACCGAGACCAGATACGCAGTATTTT. The chain uses TRBV18 and TRBJ2-3, with D unclear. Germline V gene lookup returns CDR1 KGHSH and CDR2 LQKENI. The CDR3 loop spans 12 amino acids. Deletions cut 3 bases from V and 4 bases from J, with 5 bases between.